The clone carrying this TCR beta chain appeared once. No antigen is known for it. Germline is not matched at one junction end, which may reflect a read error. The CDR3 totals 14 residues. Per the germline V gene, CDR1 is ENHRY and CDR2 is SYGVKD. These data are taken from a study of tumor-infiltrating lymphocytes in primary liver carcinoma. Study results and limitations: Tumor region pairs showed greater overlap than either tumor-adjacent or tumor-blood pairs did.

Investigators took RNA and DNA out together from 20-30 mg of unsorted bulk tissue. The cohort consisted of patients whose primary liver carcinoma was surgically resected. Total RNA amounting to 450 to 500 ng was the source from which TCR beta cDNA was made with a constant-region primer. Libraries of TCR beta came from three nested multiplex PCR rounds with slightly modified ARM-PCR. TRBV1-TRBV30 forward primers paired with a C-beta reverse primer drove the first two PCR rounds, roughly 9 cycles each. TCRdb used MiXCR to reprocess the multiplex PCR reads, holding one entry per CDR3 protein. This table has roughly 32,000 distinct CDR3 sequences, over 60% appearing once.

The sequencing input was liver tumor tissue from sampling region 5. Stated subset: tumor region T5, tumor centre. This chain links TRBV10-3 with TRBJ2-5, with D uncertain. The source of this sequence is a man between 35 and 55 years old with primary liver carcinoma and hepatitis B virus infection. Here the CDR3 DNA reads TGTGCCAGCAGTGAACGGGCAGTCCAGGAGACCCAGTACTTC. Residues: CASSERAVQETQYF.